Sequencing of this T cell receptor beta chain was carried out in a study of blood T cell repertoires in COVID-19. Study-wide context: From T cells, B-cell-depleted T cells, or PBMCs came the material, which was cDNA or gDNA.

Original processing methods: Estimated nucleated cell counts came from reference gene primer amplification. Some clones are missing from TCRdb's copy, which holds only in-frame ones; the method was immunoSEQ multiplex PCR. Clonal size and the V and J genes are those of that table, whereas D and trimming came from the DNA. Among 85,000 to 100,000 clones listed, approximately 88% were seen once. A Seattle source enrolled patients during active infection and followed them longitudinally. The clonotype was recovered from a woman aged 60-75 years with COVID-19, enrolled during active disease. The sequencing sample was made of peripheral blood.

CDR3 bases: TGTGCCAGCAGTTTACAGGGGCCTGAAGCTTTCTTT. The encoded protein is CASSLQGPEAFF. V gene TRBV28 combines with J gene TRBJ1-1; possibly TRBD1 for D (6 bases). Germline loops: CDR1 MDHEN, CDR2 SYDVKM. With 2 bases removed from V and 6 bases from J, the gap between germline ends came to 7 bases. The CDR3 spans 12 residues. Full variable domain (outside the CDR3, taken from reference TRBV28 and TRBJ1-1): DVKVTQSSRYLVKRTGEKVFLECVQDMDHENMFWYRQDPGLGLRLIYFSYDVKMKEKGDIPEGYSVSREKKERFSLILESASTNQTSMYLCASSLQGPEAFFGQGTRLTVV.